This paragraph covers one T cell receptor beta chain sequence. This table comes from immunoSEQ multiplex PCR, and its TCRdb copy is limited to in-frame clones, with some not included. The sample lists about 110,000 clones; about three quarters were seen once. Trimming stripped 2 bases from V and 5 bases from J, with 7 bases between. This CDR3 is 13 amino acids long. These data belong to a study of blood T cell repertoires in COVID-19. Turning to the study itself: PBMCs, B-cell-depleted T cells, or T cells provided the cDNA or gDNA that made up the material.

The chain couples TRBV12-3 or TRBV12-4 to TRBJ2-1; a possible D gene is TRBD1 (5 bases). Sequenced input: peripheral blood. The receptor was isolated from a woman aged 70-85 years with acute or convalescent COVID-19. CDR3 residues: CASSLQGNNEQFF. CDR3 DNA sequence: TGTGCCAGCAGTTTACAGGGCAACAATGAGCAGTTCTTC.